The 21 T cell receptor beta chains reported below all come from one sample, sequenced in a study of T cells after yellow fever vaccination. TCRdb processed the 5' RACE reads anew with MiXCR; each CDR3 protein has one entry. The sample consists of 300,000 to 350,000 distinct CDR3 sequences, approximately 11% of them appearing once. Sample: CD4+ T cells sorted from PBMCs, taken 45 days after the yellow fever booster vaccination. The receptors here all came from a man aged 18 to 30 who received the YFV17D yellow fever vaccine.

The chain recombines TRBV7-9 with TRBJ1-6; no reliable D call. V was clipped by 8 bases and J by 0 bases, with 14 bases between them. CDR1 and CDR2 from the germline V gene are SEHNR and FQNEAQ (reference sequence). This CDR3 comprises 16 residues. Here the CDR3 reads CASRSNSGSYNSPLHF. The CDR3 DNA is TGTGCCAGCCGTTCTAATTCGGGCTCCTATAATTCACCCCTCCACTTT.

This clonotype was observed a handful of times. The gene calls are TRBV18 and TRBJ1-6, with unresolved D. V gave up 2 bases and J gave up 9 bases, with 11 bases separating them. This CDR3 is 14 amino acids long. Germline CDR1 KGHSH, CDR2 LQKENI. CDR3: CASSPVGSGSPLHF. In DNA, the CDR3 is TGTGCCAGCTCACCAGTGGGCTCGGGTTCACCCCTCCACTTT.

The chain carries TRBV6-1 and TRBJ2-7, with a tentative D call TRBD1 (8 bases). The length of the CDR3 is 13 residues. Trimming removed 1 base from V and 6 bases from J, with 10 bases in between. CDR1 is MNHNS, CDR2 SASEGT, per germline. The DNA for the CDR3 is TGTGCCAGCAGTGAAGACAGGGGGGGCGAGCAGTACTTC. Its translation is CASSEDRGGEQYF.

This clonotype was counted many times. The chain carries TRBV7-2 and TRBJ2-3; D is perhaps TRBD1 (5 bases). Germline assignment: CDR1 SGHTA and CDR2 FQGNSA. Trimming removed 5 bases from V and 2 bases from J, with 11 bases in between. The CDR3 totals 14 residues. CDR3 in amino acids: CASSGRGLTDTQYF. The DNA of the CDR3 is TGTGCCAGCAGCGGAAGGGGCCTCACAGATACGCAGTATTTT.

The rearrangement joins TRBV20-1 to TRBJ2-3, with D possibly being TRBD1 (6 bases). Germline lookup yields CDR1 DFQATT and CDR2 SNEGSKA (reference sequence). With 0 bases removed from V and 4 bases from J, the gap between germline ends came to 11 bases. The CDR3 runs to 14 residues. CDR3 loop: CSAREPRGSDTQYF. CDR3 coding DNA: TGCAGTGCTAGAGAACCCAGGGGCTCAGATACGCAGTATTTT.

This clonotype has a handful of counts. This rearrangement joins TRBV6-1 to TRBJ2-1; 9 nucleotides agree with TRBD1. Germline CDR1 reads MNHNS; CDR2 reads SASEGT. CDR3 length equals 18 residues. V lost 1 base and J lost 8; bases outside the gene matches: 15. The CDR3 sequence is CASSEGGAWDRVGDEQFF. The CDR3 DNA is TGTGCCAGCAGTGAAGGGGGAGCGTGGGACAGGGTCGGTGATGAGCAGTTCTTC.

In its sample, this clonotype was seen a few times. The DNA for the CDR3 is TGTGCCAGTAGTCCGTACAGAGCTGTTAACACTGAAGCTTTCTTT. This encodes CASSPYRAVNTEAFF. V gene TRBV19 combines with J gene TRBJ1-1, with D unclear. CDR1 and CDR2 from the germline V gene are LNHDA and SQIVND (reference sequence). CDR3 length: 15 amino acids. V shed 5 bases and J shed 2 bases, with 15 bases lying between them.

This clonotype was detected many times. The rearrangement links TRBV6-6 to TRBJ1-2; D call uncertain. Looked up from germline, CDR1 is MNHNY and CDR2 is SVGAGI (reference sequence). V shed 5 bases and J shed 4 bases, with 8 bases lying between them. This CDR3 region has 12 residues. CDR3 protein: CASSPATYGYTF. The CDR3 DNA follows: TGTGCCAGCAGTCCGGCCACCTATGGCTACACCTTC.

This rearrangement joins TRBV7-2 to TRBJ2-2, with 13 bases identical to TRBD2. The CDR3 length is 20 residues. The germline gives CDR1 SGHTA, CDR2 FQGNSA. V lost 1 base, J lost 4 bases, and 12 bases stayed unmatched. CDR3 protein: CASSLGLAGGLAPGTGELFF. CDR3 nucleotides: TGTGCCAGCAGCTTAGGACTAGCGGGGGGCCTAGCTCCGGGCACCGGGGAGCTGTTTTTT.

The chain couples TRBV9 to TRBJ1-4, with D perhaps TRBD1 (5 bases). Trimming took off 0 bases at V and 4 bases at J, with 10 bases between the two ends. The CDR3 loop spans 15 amino acids. The V gene's germline CDR1 is SGDLS and CDR2 YYNGEE. The CDR3 nucleotides read TGTGCCAGCAGCGTAGGTGGCAGGGATAATGAAAAACTGTTTTTT. Its translation: CASSVGGRDNEKLFF.

The table lists this clonotype with a few counts. This chain links TRBV28 with TRBJ2-1, with 8 bases that match TRBD1. The ends lost 7 bases at V and 2 bases at J; junction bases unmatched: 13. CDR3 length equals 17 residues. The germline gives CDR1 MDHEN, CDR2 SYDVKM. In DNA form, the CDR3 reads TGTGCCAGCATCCAGAGGTCAGGGGGCGCTACCTACAATGAGCAGTTCTTC. It translates to CASIQRSGGATYNEQFF.

Only a few counts were recorded for this clonotype. The chain links TRBV5-6 to TRBJ2-3, with TRBD2 matching over 9 bases. Germline V gives CDR1 SGHDT, CDR2 YYEEEE. The CDR3 has 16 amino acids. After removal of 1 base from V and 1 base from J, the junction contained 4 bases not matched to a gene. For the CDR3, the DNA is TGTGCCAGCAGCTTGCGAGCGGGGGGTCGCACAGATACGCAGTATTTT. Translating it yields CASSLRAGGRTDTQYF.

J is TRBJ1-2 and V is TRBV12-3 or TRBV12-4; D possibly corresponds to TRBD1 (5 bases). This CDR3 comprises 12 residues. The V end was cut by 8 bases, the J end by 8 bases, with 15 bases between. DNA for the CDR3: TGTGCCAGCCGGGGCAAGCCTGGGGGCTACACCTTC. This gives the protein CASRGKPGGYTF.

V and J are TRBV7-2 and TRBJ2-3; D unclear. V lost 5 bases, J lost 3 bases, and 18 bases lay in between. This CDR3 contains 16 residues. The germline V gene encodes CDR1 SGHTA and CDR2 FQGNSA. The CDR3 DNA reads TGTGCCAGCAGCCCGAAGGCTTTTGGGGATACAGATACGCAGTATTTT. The encoded protein is CASSPKAFGDTDTQYF.

This chain links TRBV5-1 with TRBJ2-3; 7 bases agree with TRBD1. V gave up 0 bases and J gave up 5 bases; unmatched junction bases: 6. Germline V lookup: CDR1 SGHRS, CDR2 YFSETQ. This CDR3 region has 15 residues. DNA of the CDR3: TGCGCCAGCAGCTTGGGACAGGGTGGGGAAGATACGCAGTATTTT. The encoded protein is CASSLGQGGEDTQYF.

V gene TRBV5-6 combines with J gene TRBJ1-5; TRBD1 might be the D (5 bases). The length of the CDR3 is 15 residues. In germline, CDR1 is SGHDT, CDR2 YYEEEE. V was cut by 0 bases and J by 5 bases, with 12 bases left in between. As DNA, the CDR3 is TGTGCCAGCAGCTTGGGACCAGGGTCGTATCAGCCCCAGCATTTT. Protein: CASSLGPGSYQPQHF.

This clonotype was observed a few times. The chain links TRBV7-9 to TRBJ2-5; 12 nucleotides match TRBD1. This CDR3 is built from 15 residues. The V segment lost 4 bases and the J segment 5 bases; nucleotides outside the gene matches: 5. Germline V gene sequence: CDR1 SEHNR, CDR2 FQNEAQ (reference sequence). The CDR3 here is CASSSGQGAAETQYF. The CDR3 nucleotides are TGTGCCAGCAGCTCGGGACAGGGGGCCGCGGAGACCCAGTACTTC.

This clonotype was counted only a few times. The chain carries TRBV27 and TRBJ1-1; 8 bases map to TRBD1. Germline CDR1 reads MNHEY; CDR2 reads SMNVEV (reference sequence). This CDR3 comprises 17 residues. J gave up 4 bases and V 4 bases, and 14 bases lay outside the gene matches. The CDR3 loop is CASSSGTGYFGGTEAFF. DNA of the CDR3: TGTGCCAGCAGTTCGGGGACAGGTTACTTTGGGGGCACTGAAGCTTTCTTT.

This clonotype was recorded at least ten times. This chain connects TRBV25-1 to TRBJ2-5; D tentatively reads TRBD1 or TRBD2 (6 bases each). Germline CDR1 MGHDK, CDR2 SYGVNS. CDR3 length: 12 amino acids. V lost 9 bases and J lost 2, with 10 bases in between. CDR3 coding DNA: TGTGCCAGTGGAGGGGGTCAAGAGACCCAGTACTTC. It specifies CASGGGQETQYF.

On this clonotype: A much more abundant neighbour one base away suggests this may be a read error. This chain joins TRBV7-9 and TRBJ2-4; D is undetermined. This CDR3 has 14 residues. Germline values: CDR1 SEHNR, CDR2 FQNEAQ (reference sequence). Trimming stripped 2 bases from V and 8 bases from J, with 13 bases between. The CDR3 DNA reads TGTGCCAGCAGCTTAACATGGCGGTCGGACATTCAGTACTTC. This codes for CASSLTWRSDIQYF.

The table lists this clonotype with a few counts. The chain recombines TRBV12-3 or TRBV12-4 with TRBJ1-3; D unresolved. Trimming removed 11 bases from V and 0 bases from J, with 11 bases in between. The CDR3 has 13 residues. DNA of the CDR3: TGTGCCTGGGAGGCAATCTCTGGAAACACCATATATTTT. It yields the protein CAWEAISGNTIYF.